The next 24 T cell receptor beta chains were all read from a single sample in a study of response to subunit inactivated influenza vaccine. MiXCR, run by TCRdb on the RT-PCR reads, gives a single entry per CDR3 protein. The table has roughly 500,000 distinct CDR3 sequences, more than 15% seen once; the top ten hold less than 4%. The sample here was CD4+ T cells sorted from PBMCs, taken around 25 months after vaccination. These receptors were collected from a man between 50 and 69 years old who received an inactivated influenza vaccine.

The V and J genes are TRBV5-1 and TRBJ1-2; D gene unclear. V dropped 4 bases and J dropped 4 bases, with 11 bases sitting between them. CDR3 size: 13 residues. CDR1 and CDR2 from the germline V gene are SGHRS and YFSETQ. The CDR3: CASSEDGSYGYTF. CDR3 sequence (DNA): TGCGCCAGCAGCGAGGACGGATCCTATGGCTACACCTTC.

The CDR3, as DNA: TGCGCCAGCAGAGGGAATAGCGACAACACCGGGGAGCTGTTTTTT. Its protein product is CASRGNSDNTGELFF. J is TRBJ2-2 and V is TRBV10-2; a weak D match, TRBD2 (5 bases). Germline V gives CDR1 WSHSY, CDR2 SAAADI. V was pared by 6 bases and J by 2 bases, with 13 bases between. The CDR3 is 15 residues long.

There are a few counts of this clonotype. V usage is TRBV11-2 and J usage is TRBJ2-3, with 8 bases that match TRBD1. The CDR3 spans 16 residues. The V segment lost 5 bases and the J segment 1 base; nucleotides outside the gene matches: 8. Germline values: CDR1 SGHAT, CDR2 FQNNGV. CDR3 residues: CASSKDRGEGTDTQYF. The DNA of the CDR3 is TGTGCCAGCAGCAAAGACAGGGGCGAGGGCACAGATACGCAGTATTTT.

This clonotype was seen many times. The chain uses TRBV3-1 and TRBJ2-3; TRBD1 aligns across 10 bases. The V and J ends lost 6 bases and 3 bases, in that order; junction bases with no gene match: 6. The CDR3 loop spans 15 amino acids. Germline-derived CDR1 and CDR2 are LGHDT and YNNKEL (reference sequence). CDR3 residues: CASSSWDRGTDTQYF. The DNA of the CDR3 is TGTGCCAGCAGTTCCTGGGACAGGGGTACAGATACGCAGTATTTT.

The chain has TRBV5-1 and TRBJ2-3; TRBD2 aligns across 7 bases. J was trimmed by 6 bases and V by 2 bases; bases with no gene match: 9. This CDR3 spans 15 amino acids. The germline CDR1 and CDR2 sequences are SGHRS and YFSETQ. The CDR3 nucleotides read TGCGCCAGCAGCTTTCTGGCATCCGGGGGGGATACGCAGTATTTT. It yields the protein CASSFLASGGDTQYF.

This clonotype showed up just a few times. J is TRBJ1-2 and V is TRBV12-3 or TRBV12-4; weak D call: TRBD1 (6 bases). The length of the CDR3 is 15 residues. V lost 3 bases and J 4 bases, leaving 15 bases between the germline ends. CDR3 bases: TGTGCCAGCAGTTTTAAACAGGGCCAAATCTATGGCTACACCTTC. Amino acid sequence: CASSFKQGQIYGYTF.

Details on this clonotype: At one boundary the junction diverges from the germline segment, which might be a read error. V is TRBV6-5 and J is TRBJ2-1; 10 nucleotides agree with TRBD2. The CDR3 is 12 amino acids. The V gene's germline CDR1 is MNHEY and CDR2 SVGAGI. CDR3 in amino acids: CASSSSGGAGLF. The CDR3 DNA sequence: TGTGCCAGCTCTTCAAGCGGGGGGGCCGGCCTCTTC.

The chain is built from TRBV7-6 and TRBJ2-1, with D perhaps given as TRBD1 or TRBD2 (5 bases each). The CDR3 spans 13 residues. Trimming shortened V by 0 bases and J by 9 bases, and 9 bases separated the two germline ends. Germline CDR1 SGHVS, CDR2 FNYEAQ. CDR3 sequence (DNA): TGTGCCAGCAGCTTAGCCAGGGAGCGTGAGCAGTTCTTC. Its translation: CASSLAREREQFF.

The table lists this clonotype with a few counts. This rearrangement joins TRBV20-1 to TRBJ2-3; 8 nucleotides line up with TRBD2. This CDR3 contains 13 residues. The trim removed 0 bases at V and 7 bases at J, leaving 3 bases unmatched. Germline V gene data show CDR1 as DFQATT and CDR2 as SNEGSKA (reference sequence). The CDR3 reads CSARDPSGHTQYF. CDR3 sequence (DNA): TGCAGTGCTAGAGATCCTAGCGGGCATACGCAGTATTTT.

V gene TRBV20-1 combines with J gene TRBJ2-1, with D uncertain. Deletions cut 3 bases from V and 5 bases from J, with 11 bases between. The CDR3 has 13 amino acids. The V gene's germline CDR1 is DFQATT and CDR2 SNEGSKA (reference sequence). The CDR3 reads CSASPQLNNEQFF. Written as DNA, the CDR3 is TGCAGTGCTAGTCCTCAGCTTAACAATGAGCAGTTCTTC.

A remark on this clonotype: Germline is not matched at one junction end, which may reflect a read error. The chain carries TRBV12-3 or TRBV12-4 and TRBJ2-2, with D possibly being TRBD2 (5 bases). The CDR3 consists of 11 residues. The CDR3 spells CASKMDSDLVF. Written as DNA, the CDR3 is TGTGCCAGCAAGATGGATAGCGATCTTGTGTTT.

This clonotype has only a few counts. The chain recombines TRBV5-1 with TRBJ2-3; D perhaps matches TRBD1 (6 bases). This CDR3 is 15 amino acids long. V dropped 5 bases and J dropped 2 bases, with 15 bases sitting between them. CDR1 and CDR2 from the germline V gene are SGHRS and YFSETQ. CDR3 residues: CASREQGHNTDTQYF. The DNA of the CDR3 is TGCGCCAGCAGGGAGCAGGGGCATAACACAGATACGCAGTATTTT.

V is TRBV13 and J is TRBJ1-1; the D is unclear. The CDR3 has 14 amino acids. Germline V gene lookup returns CDR1 PRHDT and CDR2 FYEKMQ (reference sequence). Trimming shortened V by 5 bases and J by 0 bases, and 10 bases separated the two germline ends. CDR3 sequence reads: CASSPPPLNTEAFF. The CDR3 nucleotides are TGTGCCAGCAGCCCACCGCCATTGAACACTGAAGCTTTCTTT.

The rearrangement joins TRBV7-2 to TRBJ1-5; 8 bases are shared with TRBD1. The junction had 11 bases not matched to a gene; V was cut back by 4 bases and J by 9 bases. The CDR3 length is 15 residues. Germline V gene lookup returns CDR1 SGHTA and CDR2 FQGNSA. CDR3: CASSSVTGVMSPQHF. The CDR3 DNA follows: TGTGCCAGCAGCTCGGTGACAGGGGTTATGTCGCCCCAGCATTTT.

This chain connects TRBV29-1 to TRBJ2-5, with D tentatively TRBD1 (5 bases). V lost 3 bases to trimming and J lost 3 bases, with 8 bases between them. The CDR3 contains 12 residues. Per germline, CDR1 SQVTM and CDR2 ANQGSEA. CDR3 coding DNA: TGCAGCGTTGAGGGGCCTGAAGAGACCCAGTACTTC. Its protein product is CSVEGPEETQYF.

The chain uses TRBV2 and TRBJ2-3; D call uncertain. The germline V gene encodes CDR1 SNHLY and CDR2 FYNNEI. The CDR3 is 12 residues long. The ends were cut back, 7 bases at V and 6 bases at J, with 11 bases in the middle. For the CDR3, the DNA is TGTGCCAGCAAAAAGGAATCCGATACGCAGTATTTT. Translated, it gives CASKKESDTQYF.

The rearrangement links TRBV20-1 to TRBJ2-7; D is unclear. Germline V gene data show CDR1 as DFQATT and CDR2 as SNEGSKA (reference sequence). The CDR3 consists of 15 residues. V gave up 0 bases and J gave up 2 bases, with 14 bases separating them. The CDR3 reads CSARDPRGGPYEQYF. Here the CDR3 DNA reads TGCAGTGCTAGAGACCCTAGAGGCGGACCCTACGAGCAGTACTTC.

This clonotype was recorded at least ten times. This sequence joins TRBV5-1 and TRBJ2-5, with TRBD1 matching over 9 bases. This CDR3 is 16 amino acids long. With 4 bases clipped from V and 1 base from J, the junction kept 8 bases outside the gene matches. Germline CDR1 reads SGHRS; CDR2 reads YFSETQ. CDR3 nucleotides: TGCGCCAGCAGCATCGGACAGGGGCTTCGCCAAGAGACCCAGTACTTC. Translation: CASSIGQGLRQETQYF.

This chain's CDR3 is CSAQRGKETQYF. The CDR3 DNA sequence: TGCAGTGCGCAAAGGGGGAAAGAGACCCAGTACTTC. This chain links TRBV20-1 with TRBJ2-5; TRBD1 might be the D (6 bases). Looked up from germline, CDR1 is DFQATT and CDR2 is SNEGSKA (reference sequence). The V gene lost 6 bases and the J gene lost 3 bases, with 11 bases spanning the gap. This CDR3 has 12 amino acids.

V usage is TRBV4-3 and J usage is TRBJ2-3; 7 bases map to TRBD2. CDR3 size: 15 residues. V trimming: 1 base; J trimming: 6 bases; junction bases outside the gene matches: 7. The V gene's germline CDR1 is LGHNA and CDR2 YSLEER. The CDR3 loop is CASSQGRGSGDTQYF. DNA of the CDR3: TGCGCCAGCAGCCAAGGGCGGGGGTCGGGGGATACGCAGTATTTT.

In its sample, this clonotype was seen a few times. This chain uses TRBV5-6 with TRBJ2-3; the D gene is possibly TRBD2 (5 bases). With 1 base removed from V and 6 bases from J, the gap between germline ends came to 12 bases. CDR1 is SGHDT and CDR2 is YYEEEE in the germline V gene. This CDR3 region has 14 residues. The CDR3 nucleotides read TGTGCCAGCAGCTTGCTTCAACTAGGCGATACGCAGTATTTT. Translating it yields CASSLLQLGDTQYF. The full variable domain, rest sourced from reference TRBV5-6 and TRBJ2-3, is DAGVTQSPTHLIKTRGQQVTLRCSPKSGHDTVSWYQQALGQGPQFIFQYYEEEERQRGNFPDRFSGHQFPNYSSELNVNALLLGDSALYLCASSLLQLGDTQYFGPGTRLTVL.

A single count supports this clonotype. The rearrangement links TRBV5-1 to TRBJ2-1; D is possibly TRBD2 (7 bases). CDR1 SGHRS and CDR2 YFSETQ come from the germline V gene. Trimming took 4 bases from V and 6 from J, leaving 17 bases between them. This CDR3 is built from 15 residues. The CDR3 sequence: CASSPLAAGANEQFF. In nucleotides, the CDR3 is TGCGCCAGCAGCCCGCTAGCTGCGGGGGCCAATGAGCAGTTCTTC. Combining the CDR3 with reference TRBV5-1 and TRBJ2-1 gives the whole variable domain KAGVTQTPRYLIKTRGQQVTLSCSPISGHRSVSWYQQTPGQGLQFLFEYFSETQRNKGNFPGRFSGRQFSNSRSEMNVSTLELGDSALYLCASSPLAAGANEQFFGPGTRLTVL.

The rearrangement uses TRBV20-1 and TRBJ1-2; D unclear. The CDR3 runs to 12 residues. Germline V gene data show CDR1 as DFQATT and CDR2 as SNEGSKA (reference sequence). V lost 2 bases and J lost 5, with 9 bases in between. The DNA of the CDR3 is TGCAGTGCTAGACCCTACACGTATGGCTACACCTTC. Amino acids: CSARPYTYGYTF.

This clonotype has a count of ten or more. The chain recombines TRBV2 with TRBJ2-1; TRBD2 is a possible D gene (6 bases). With 2 bases removed from V and 4 bases from J, the gap between germline ends came to 9 bases. The CDR3 is 14 amino acids. In germline, CDR1 is SNHLY, CDR2 FYNNEI. The CDR3, as DNA: TGTGCCAGCAGTGAAAGCGGGCCTTACAATGAGCAGTTCTTC. The encoded protein is CASSESGPYNEQFF.